This TCR beta chain emerged from a study of T cells in Graves' hyperthyroidism and ophthalmopathy. General study results and limits: The authors' 13 V-J model separated ophthalmopathy from stable hyperthyroidism.

Trimming stripped 6 bases from V and 8 bases from J, with 13 bases between. Germline V gene lookup returns CDR1 DFQATT and CDR2 SNEGSKA (reference sequence). The CDR3 is made up of 11 amino acids. This clonotype showed up many times. What it binds is not known. An absence of ophthalmopathy progression within 18 months meant stable Graves' hyperthyroidism. Each diagnosis drew on symptoms, thyroxine, TRAb, thyroid ultrasound and orbital computed tomography findings. The investigators amplified TCR beta CDR3 regions from RNA transcripts. When the TCR CDR3 underwent first-round RT-PCR, the HTBI primer set was used. TCRdb reprocessed the multiplex PCR reads with MiXCR, giving one entry per CDR3 protein. The sample lists around 350,000 distinct CDR3 sequences, over 15% occurring once.

This clonotype was sampled from a woman under 30 with Graves' hyperthyroidism. The specimen sequenced was blood. The V gene is TRBV20-1, the J gene TRBJ1-1; D not certain. The CDR3 coding sequence is TGCAGTGCCAACGACCTGGTAGAAGCTTTCTTT. Translation gives CSANDLVEAFF.